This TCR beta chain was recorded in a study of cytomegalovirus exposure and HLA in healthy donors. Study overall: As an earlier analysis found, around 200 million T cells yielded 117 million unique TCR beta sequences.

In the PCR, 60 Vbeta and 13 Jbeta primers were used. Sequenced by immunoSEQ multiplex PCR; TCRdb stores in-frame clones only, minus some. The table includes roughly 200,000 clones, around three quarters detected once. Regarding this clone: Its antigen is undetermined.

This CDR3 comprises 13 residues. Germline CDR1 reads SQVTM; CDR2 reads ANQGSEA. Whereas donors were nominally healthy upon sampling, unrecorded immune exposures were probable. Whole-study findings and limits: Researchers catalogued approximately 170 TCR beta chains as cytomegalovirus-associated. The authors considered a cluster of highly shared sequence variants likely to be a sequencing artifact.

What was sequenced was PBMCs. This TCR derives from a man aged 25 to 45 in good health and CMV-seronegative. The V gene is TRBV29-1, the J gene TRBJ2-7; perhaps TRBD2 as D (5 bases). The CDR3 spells CSPRRQEDYEQYF. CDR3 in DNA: TGCAGTCCAAGGCGGCAGGAGGACTACGAGCAGTACTTC.